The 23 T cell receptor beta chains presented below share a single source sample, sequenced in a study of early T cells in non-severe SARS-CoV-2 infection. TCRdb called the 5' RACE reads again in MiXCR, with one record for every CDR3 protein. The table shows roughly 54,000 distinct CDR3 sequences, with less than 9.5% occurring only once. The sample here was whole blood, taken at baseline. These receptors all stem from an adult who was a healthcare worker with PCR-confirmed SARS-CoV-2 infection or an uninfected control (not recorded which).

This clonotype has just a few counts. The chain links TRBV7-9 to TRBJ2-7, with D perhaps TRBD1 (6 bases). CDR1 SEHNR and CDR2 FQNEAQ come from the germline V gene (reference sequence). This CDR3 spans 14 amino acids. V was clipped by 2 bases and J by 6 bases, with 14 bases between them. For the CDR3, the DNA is TGTGCCAGCAGCTTAAGCGGACAGTCTTCCGAGCAGTACTTC. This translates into CASSLSGQSSEQYF.

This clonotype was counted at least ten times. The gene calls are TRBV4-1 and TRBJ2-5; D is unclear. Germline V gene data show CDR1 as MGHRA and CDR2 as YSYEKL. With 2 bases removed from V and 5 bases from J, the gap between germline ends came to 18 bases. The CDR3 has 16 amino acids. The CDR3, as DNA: TGCGCCAGCAGCCAACCACATTCGCGTTCGAGGGAGACCCAGTACTTC. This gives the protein CASSQPHSRSRETQYF.

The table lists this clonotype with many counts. The CDR3, as DNA: TGTGCCAGCAGCGTCGGGGGAGTCTCCGAGCAGTACTTC. It is translated as CASSVGGVSEQYF. The chain carries TRBV9 and TRBJ2-7; perhaps TRBD2 as D (6 bases). The germline V gene has CDR1 SGDLS and CDR2 YYNGEE. V dropped 2 bases and J dropped 6 bases, with 12 bases sitting between them. The CDR3 sequence is 13 residues long.

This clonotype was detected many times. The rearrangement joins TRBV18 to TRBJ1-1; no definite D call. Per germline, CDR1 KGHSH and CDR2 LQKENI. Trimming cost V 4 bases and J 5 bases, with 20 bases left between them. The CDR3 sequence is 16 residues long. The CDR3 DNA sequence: TGTGCCAGCTCACGGGCCGGTCCCTCGGGGATTACTGAAGCTTTCTTT. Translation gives CASSRAGPSGITEAFF.

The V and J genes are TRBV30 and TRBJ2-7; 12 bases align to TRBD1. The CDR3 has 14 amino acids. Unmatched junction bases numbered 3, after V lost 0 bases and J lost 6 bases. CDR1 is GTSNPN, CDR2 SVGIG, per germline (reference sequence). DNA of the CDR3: TGTGCCTGGAGTGTGGGACAGGGGGCGATCGAGCAGTACTTC. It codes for CAWSVGQGAIEQYF.

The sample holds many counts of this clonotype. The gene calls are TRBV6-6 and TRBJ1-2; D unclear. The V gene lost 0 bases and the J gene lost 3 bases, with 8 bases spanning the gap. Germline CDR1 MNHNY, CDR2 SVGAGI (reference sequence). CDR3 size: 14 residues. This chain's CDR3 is CASSYSTPDYGYTF. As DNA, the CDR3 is TGTGCCAGCAGTTACTCGACACCTGACTATGGCTACACCTTC.

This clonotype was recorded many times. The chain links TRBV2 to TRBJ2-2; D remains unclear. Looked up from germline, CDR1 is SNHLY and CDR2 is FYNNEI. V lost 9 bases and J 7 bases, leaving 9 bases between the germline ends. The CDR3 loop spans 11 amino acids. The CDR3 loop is CASKGVGELFF. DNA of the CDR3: TGTGCCAGTAAGGGTGTCGGGGAGCTGTTTTTT.

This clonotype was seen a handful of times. This CDR3 is CASRVVGSYEQYF. CDR3 nucleotides: TGTGCCAGCAGGGTTGTAGGCTCCTACGAGCAGTACTTC. The chain recombines TRBV28 with TRBJ2-7, with unresolved D. Looked up from germline, CDR1 is MDHEN and CDR2 is SYDVKM. The CDR3 has 13 amino acids. V dropped 6 bases and J dropped 0 bases, with 9 bases sitting between them.

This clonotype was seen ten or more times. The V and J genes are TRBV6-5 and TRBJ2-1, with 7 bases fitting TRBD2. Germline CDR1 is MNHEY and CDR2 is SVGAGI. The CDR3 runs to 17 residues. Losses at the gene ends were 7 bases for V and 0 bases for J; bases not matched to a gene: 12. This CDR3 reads CASTPGSGASSYNEQFF. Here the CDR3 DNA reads TGTGCCAGCACCCCCGGGAGCGGGGCCAGCTCCTACAATGAGCAGTTCTTC.

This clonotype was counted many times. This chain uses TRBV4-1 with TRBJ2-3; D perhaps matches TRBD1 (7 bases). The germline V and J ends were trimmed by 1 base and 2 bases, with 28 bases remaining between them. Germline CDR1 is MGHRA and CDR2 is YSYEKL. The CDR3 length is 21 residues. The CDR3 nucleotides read TGCGCCAGCAGCCAAGGGGGGACAGCCGGAAGACCGGGACTCACCACAGATACGCAGTATTTT. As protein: CASSQGGTAGRPGLTTDTQYF.

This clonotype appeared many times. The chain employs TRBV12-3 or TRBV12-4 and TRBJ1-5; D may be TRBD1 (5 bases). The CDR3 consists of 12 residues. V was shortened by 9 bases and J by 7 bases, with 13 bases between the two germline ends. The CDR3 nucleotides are TGTGCCAGTACTCGGGGGAAACAGCCCCAGCATTTT. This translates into CASTRGKQPQHF.

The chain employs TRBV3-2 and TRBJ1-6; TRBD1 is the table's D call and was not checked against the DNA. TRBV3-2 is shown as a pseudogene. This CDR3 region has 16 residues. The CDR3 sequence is CASSQVGTGGNSPLHF. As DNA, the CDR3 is TGTGCCAGCAGCCAAGTGGGGACAGGGGGAAATTCACCCCTCCACTTT.

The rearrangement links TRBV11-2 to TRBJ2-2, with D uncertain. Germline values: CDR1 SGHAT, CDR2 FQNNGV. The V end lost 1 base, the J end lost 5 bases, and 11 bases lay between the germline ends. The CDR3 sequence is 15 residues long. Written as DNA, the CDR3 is TGTGCCAGCAGCTTAGCGGCGGTTCAGACCGGGGAGCTGTTTTTT. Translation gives CASSLAAVQTGELFF.

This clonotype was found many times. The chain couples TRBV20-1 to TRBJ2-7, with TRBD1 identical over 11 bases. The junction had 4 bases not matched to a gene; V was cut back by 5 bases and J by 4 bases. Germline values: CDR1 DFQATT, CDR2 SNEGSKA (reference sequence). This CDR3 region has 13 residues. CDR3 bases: TGCAGTGCTGGACAGGGGGCAGCGTACGAGCAGTACTTC. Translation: CSAGQGAAYEQYF.

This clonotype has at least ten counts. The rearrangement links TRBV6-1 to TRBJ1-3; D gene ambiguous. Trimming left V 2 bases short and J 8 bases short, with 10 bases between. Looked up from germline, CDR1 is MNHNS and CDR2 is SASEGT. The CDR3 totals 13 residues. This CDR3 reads CASSELGRHTIYF. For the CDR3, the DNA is TGTGCCAGCAGTGAATTGGGAAGGCACACCATATATTTT.

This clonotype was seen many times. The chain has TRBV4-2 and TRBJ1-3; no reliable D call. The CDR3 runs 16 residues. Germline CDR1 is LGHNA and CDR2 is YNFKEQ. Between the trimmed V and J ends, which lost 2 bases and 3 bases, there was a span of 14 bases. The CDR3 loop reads CASSQPGGSGGNTIYF. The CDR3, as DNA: TGTGCCAGCAGCCAACCAGGCGGGTCAGGTGGAAACACCATATATTTT.

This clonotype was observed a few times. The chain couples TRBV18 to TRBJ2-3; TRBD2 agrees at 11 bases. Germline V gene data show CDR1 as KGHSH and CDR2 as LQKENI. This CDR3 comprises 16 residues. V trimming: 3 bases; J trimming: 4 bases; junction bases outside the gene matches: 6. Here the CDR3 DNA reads TGTGCCAGCTCACCGATACTAGCGGGAGTATCAGATACGCAGTATTTT. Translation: CASSPILAGVSDTQYF.

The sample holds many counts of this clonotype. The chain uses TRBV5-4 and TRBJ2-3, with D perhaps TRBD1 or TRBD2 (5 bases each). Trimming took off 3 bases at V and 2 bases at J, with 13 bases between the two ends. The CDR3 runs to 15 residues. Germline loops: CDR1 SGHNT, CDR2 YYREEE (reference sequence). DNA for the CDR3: TGTGCCAGCAGCTACGGGGCTTCTCCCACAGATACGCAGTATTTT. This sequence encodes CASSYGASPTDTQYF.

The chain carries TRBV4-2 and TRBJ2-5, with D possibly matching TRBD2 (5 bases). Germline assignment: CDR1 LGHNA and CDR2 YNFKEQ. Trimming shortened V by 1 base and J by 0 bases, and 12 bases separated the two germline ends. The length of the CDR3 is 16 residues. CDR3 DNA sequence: TGTGCCAGCAGCCAAGGGAGTAGAGGGAACCAAGAGACCCAGTACTTC. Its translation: CASSQGSRGNQETQYF.

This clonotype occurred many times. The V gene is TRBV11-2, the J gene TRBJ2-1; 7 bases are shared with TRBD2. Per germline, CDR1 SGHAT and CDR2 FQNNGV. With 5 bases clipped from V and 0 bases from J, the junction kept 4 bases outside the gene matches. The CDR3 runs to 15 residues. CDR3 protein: CASSPAGSSYNEQFF. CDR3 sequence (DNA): TGTGCCAGCAGCCCAGCGGGGAGCTCCTACAATGAGCAGTTCTTC.

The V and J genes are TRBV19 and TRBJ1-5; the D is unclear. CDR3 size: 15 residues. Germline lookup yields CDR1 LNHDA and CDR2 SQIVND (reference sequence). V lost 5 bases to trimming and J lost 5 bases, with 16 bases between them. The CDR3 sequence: CASSSPDRWDQPQHF. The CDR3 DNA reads TGTGCCAGTAGTTCCCCGGACCGATGGGATCAGCCCCAGCATTTT.

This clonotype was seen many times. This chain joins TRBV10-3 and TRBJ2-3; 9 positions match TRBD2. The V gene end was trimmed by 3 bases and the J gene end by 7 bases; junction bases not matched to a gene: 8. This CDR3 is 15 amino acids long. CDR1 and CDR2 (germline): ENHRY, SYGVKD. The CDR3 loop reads CAISDRTSVFNTQYF. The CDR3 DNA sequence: TGTGCCATCAGTGACAGGACTAGCGTGTTTAATACGCAGTATTTT.

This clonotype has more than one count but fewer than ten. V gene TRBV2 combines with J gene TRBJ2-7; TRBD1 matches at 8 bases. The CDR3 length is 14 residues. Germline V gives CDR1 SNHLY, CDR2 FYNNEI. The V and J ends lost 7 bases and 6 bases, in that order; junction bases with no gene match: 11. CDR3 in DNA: TGTGCCAGCAACGTAGGACAGGGACGAAGCGAGCAGTACTTC. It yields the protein CASNVGQGRSEQYF.